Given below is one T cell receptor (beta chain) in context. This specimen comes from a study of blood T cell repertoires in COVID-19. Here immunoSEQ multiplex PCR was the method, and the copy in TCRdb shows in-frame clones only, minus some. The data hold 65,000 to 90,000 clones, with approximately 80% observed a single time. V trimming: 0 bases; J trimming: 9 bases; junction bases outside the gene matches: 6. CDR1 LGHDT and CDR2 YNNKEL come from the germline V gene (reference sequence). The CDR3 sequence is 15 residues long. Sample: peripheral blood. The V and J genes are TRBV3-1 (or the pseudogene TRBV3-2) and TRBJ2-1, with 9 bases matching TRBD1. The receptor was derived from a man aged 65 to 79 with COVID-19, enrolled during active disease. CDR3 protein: CASSQEGTGSGEQFF. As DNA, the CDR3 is TGTGCCAGCAGCCAAGAAGGGACAGGGTCGGGTGAGCAGTTCTTC.